What follows are 17 T cell receptor beta chains derived from one specimen sequenced in a study of blood T cell repertoires in COVID-19. Method: immunoSEQ multiplex PCR; TCRdb's copy keeps in-frame clones and lacks some. The sample records 80,000 to 95,000 clones, roughly 87% being singletons. What was sequenced was peripheral blood. The receptors here all came from a woman between 50 and 59 years old with active or convalescent COVID-19.

This CDR3 is CASKGRDHYGYTF. DNA for the CDR3: TGTGCCAGCAAAGGCAGGGATCACTATGGCTACACCTTC. The chain carries TRBV27 and TRBJ1-2, with D possibly TRBD1 on 5 matching bases. The CDR3 runs 13 residues. Germline assignment: CDR1 MNHEY and CDR2 SMNVEV (reference sequence). V was cut by 7 bases and J by 3 bases, with 12 bases left in between.

This clone was observed a handful of times. J is TRBJ2-7 and V is TRBV7-6, with a possible D match to TRBD1 (5 bases). The CDR3 has 16 amino acids. Germline V CDR1 and CDR2: SGHVS, FNYEAQ. The V end lost 1 base, the J end lost 3 bases, and 16 bases lay between the germline ends. CDR3 region: CASSLGYRQSIYEQYF. Here the CDR3 DNA reads TGTGCCAGCAGCTTAGGGTATCGACAGTCAATCTACGAGCAGTACTTC. Supplemented by reference TRBV7-6 and TRBJ2-7, the full variable domain reads GAGVSQSPRYKVTKRGQDVALRCDPISGHVSLYWYRQALGQGPEFLTYFNYEAQQDKSGLPNDRFSAERPEGSISTLTIQRTEQRDSAMYRCASSLGYRQSIYEQYFGPGTRLTVT.

This clone was seen a handful of times. V usage is TRBV2 and J usage is TRBJ2-5; D is undetermined. Germline V gene sequence: CDR1 SNHLY, CDR2 FYNNEI. The CDR3 extends over 13 amino acids. V was shortened by 3 bases and J by 5 bases, with 10 bases between the two germline ends. The CDR3 sequence: CASSDPLQETQYF. The CDR3 nucleotides read TGTGCCAGCAGTGATCCTCTCCAGGAGACCCAGTACTTC.

The J gene is TRBJ2-7, the V gene TRBV3-1 (or the pseudogene TRBV3-2); 8 bases are shared with TRBD1. The germline V gene encodes CDR1 LGHDT and CDR2 YNNKEL (reference sequence). The CDR3 runs 14 residues. Trimming took 3 bases from V and 7 from J; bases not matched to a gene: 8. In nucleotides, the CDR3 is TGTGCCAGCAGCCACGTTCAGGGGGCTGGAGAGCAGTACTTC. Amino acids: CASSHVQGAGEQYF.

The chain employs TRBV7-3 and TRBJ1-6; 9 bases are a match to TRBD1. There are 15 residues in the CDR3. Trimming removed 5 bases from V and 7 bases from J; junction bases left unmatched: 6. Germline CDR1 and CDR2: SGHTA and FQGTGA. The CDR3 protein is CASSRQGQGNSPLHF. The CDR3 DNA follows: TGTGCCAGCAGCCGACAAGGACAGGGGAATTCACCCCTCCACTTT. Together with reference TRBV7-3 and TRBJ1-6, the CDR3 gives the full variable domain: GAGVSQTPSNKVTEKGKYVELRCDPISGHTALYWYRQSLGQGPEFLIYFQGTGAADDSGLPNDRFFAVRPEGSVSTLKIQRTERGDSAVYLCASSRQGQGNSPLHFGNGTRLTVT.

V gene TRBV5-1 combines with J gene TRBJ1-5; weak D call: TRBD1 (6 bases). The CDR3 length is 15 residues. Germline values: CDR1 SGHRS, CDR2 YFSETQ. V dropped 2 bases and J dropped 1 base, with 10 bases sitting between them. The CDR3 DNA reads TGCGCCAGCAGCTTAACACAGGGAAGCAATCAGCCCCAGCATTTT. Translating gives CASSLTQGSNQPQHF.

This rearrangement joins TRBV18 to TRBJ2-2; 8 bases align to TRBD2. The V gene's germline CDR1 is KGHSH and CDR2 LQKENI. Losses at the gene ends were 11 bases for V and 1 base for J; bases not matched to a gene: 6. This CDR3 comprises 14 residues. This CDR3 reads CAWPSGGNTGELFF. For the CDR3, the DNA is TGTGCCTGGCCCAGCGGGGGGAACACCGGGGAGCTGTTTTTT.

The rearrangement uses TRBV19 and TRBJ1-1; D might be TRBD1 (6 bases). Germline V gives CDR1 LNHDA, CDR2 SQIVND (reference sequence). Trimming removed 1 base from V and 6 bases from J, with 12 bases in between. The CDR3 totals 14 residues. The chain's CDR3 is CASSIGETGSEAFF. Written as DNA, the CDR3 is TGTGCCAGTAGTATAGGGGAGACAGGATCTGAAGCTTTCTTT.

This chain uses TRBV6-5 with TRBJ1-4; TRBD1 matches at 9 bases. Germline CDR1 reads MNHEY; CDR2 reads SVGAGI. The CDR3 is 14 amino acids. V was clipped by 6 bases and J by 8 bases; unmatched bases: 7. CDR3 sequence: CASRRTGVEEKLFF. The CDR3 nucleotides read TGTGCCAGCAGGAGGACAGGGGTTGAAGAAAAACTGTTTTTT.

The rearrangement joins TRBV13 to TRBJ2-7; 7 positions match TRBD1. J was trimmed by 10 bases and V by 3 bases; bases with no gene match: 6. Germline V CDR1 and CDR2: PRHDT, FYEKMQ (reference sequence). The CDR3 spans 12 residues. Here the CDR3 reads CASSFGQAYQYF. The CDR3 nucleotides are TGTGCCAGCAGCTTCGGACAGGCCTACCAGTACTTC. Based on the CDR3 plus reference TRBV13 and TRBJ2-7, the full variable domain is AAGVIQSPRHLIKEKRETATLKCYPIPRHDTVYWYQQGPGQDPQFLISFYEKMQSDKGSIPDRFSAQQFSDYHSELNMSSLELGDSALYFCASSFGQAYQYFGPGTRLTVT.

CDR3 DNA: TGTGCCTGGAGTGTCTCGGGACAGGGAAGCTACACCTTC. As protein: CAWSVSGQGSYTF. The V and J genes are TRBV30 and TRBJ1-2; 9 bases fit TRBD1. The trim removed 0 bases at V and 9 bases at J, leaving 5 bases unmatched. This CDR3 contains 13 residues. Germline-derived CDR1 and CDR2 are GTSNPN and SVGIG (reference sequence).

The chain has TRBV5-1 and TRBJ1-2, with D uncertain. There are 12 residues in the CDR3. The germline V gene encodes CDR1 SGHRS and CDR2 YFSETQ. Trimming left V 2 bases short and J 7 bases short, with 9 bases between. This CDR3 is CASSLDNFGYTF. Here the CDR3 DNA reads TGCGCCAGCAGCTTAGACAATTTTGGCTACACCTTC.

The J gene is TRBJ1-2, the V gene TRBV5-8; possible D gene TRBD1, 6 bases. The V end was cut by 0 bases, the J end by 4 bases, with 16 bases between. The CDR3 has 16 amino acids. Germline CDR1 is SGHTS and CDR2 is YDEGEE. For the CDR3, the DNA is TGTGCCAGCAGCTTGGTATCCAGGGGTGGCGCCTATGGCTACACCTTC. It codes for CASSLVSRGGAYGYTF. The full variable domain, in which reference TRBV5-8 and TRBJ1-2 provide the parts outside the CDR3, is EAGVTQSPTHLIKTRGQQATLRCSPISGHTSVYWYQQALGLGLQFLLWYDEGEERNRGNFPPRFSGRQFPNYSSELNVNALELEDSALYLCASSLVSRGGAYGYTFGSGTRLTVV.

This clone turned up a few times. The rearrangement links TRBV5-6 to TRBJ2-7; tentatively, D is TRBD2 (6 bases). The V end lost 4 bases, the J end lost 6 bases, and 11 bases lay between the germline ends. The CDR3 loop spans 12 amino acids. Looked up from germline, CDR1 is SGHDT and CDR2 is YYEEEE. This CDR3 is CASSPGGSEQYF. In DNA form, the CDR3 reads TGTGCCAGCAGCCCTGGGGGGAGCGAGCAGTACTTC.

V is TRBV7-2 and J is TRBJ2-7, with a weak D call TRBD1 (6 bases). There are 15 residues in the CDR3. V gave up 5 bases and J gave up 5 bases, with 19 bases separating them. Germline V gene data show CDR1 as SGHTA and CDR2 as FQGNSA. CDR3 DNA sequence: TGTGCCAGCAGCCAGATGGCAGGGGCGATCGACGAGCAGTACTTC. Translating it yields CASSQMAGAIDEQYF.

On this clone itself: Its ends do not fully match the called genes, so a read error is possible. V gene TRBV12-3 or TRBV12-4 combines with J gene TRBJ2-1; TRBD2 aligns across 9 bases. The length of the CDR3 is 11 residues. The CDR3 sequence: CASSLGGGAVF. The CDR3 coding sequence is TGTGCCAGCAGTTTAGGCGGGGGGGCGGTCTTC.

The chain uses TRBV7-8 and TRBJ1-3, with D unclear. V lost 6 bases and J lost 0, with 3 bases in between. There are 12 residues in the CDR3. CDR1 and CDR2 (germline): SGHVS, FQNEAQ. CDR3 sequence: CASSLSGNTIYF. The CDR3 DNA sequence: TGTGCCAGCAGTCTCTCTGGAAACACCATATATTTT.